This entry lists 25 T cell receptor beta chains sequenced from one sample in a study of neurological immune-mediated disorders (dated by TCRdb to about 2019). The method behind the library was 5' RACE. Reads for this sample came from an Illumina HiSeq 2500. The public reads were reanalyzed by TCRdb: fastp trimming at Q25, MiXCR alignment, in-frame beta chains only. Rows merge per CDR3 protein into single entries with the most common DNA and genes. The sample table shows tens of thousands of distinct CDR3 sequences, and 17% are seen once. The ten largest clonotypes hold approximately 15% of the sample. Sequences were obtained from PBMCs. These receptors all stem from a woman aged 40 to 49 in good health.

This clonotype occurred many times. V gene TRBV15 combines with J gene TRBJ2-1; perhaps TRBD2 as D (6 bases). The germline V gene has CDR1 LNHNV and CDR2 YYDKDF (reference sequence). The CDR3 runs to 16 residues. V gave up 0 bases and J gave up 4 bases, with 13 bases separating them. CDR3 region: CATSRDRDSGYNEQFF. In nucleotides, the CDR3 is TGTGCCACCAGCAGAGATCGTGATAGCGGTTACAATGAGCAGTTCTTC.

The chain employs TRBV27 and TRBJ1-5; D not resolved. Germline assignment: CDR1 MNHEY and CDR2 SMNVEV (reference sequence). V was pared by 3 bases and J by 9 bases, with 12 bases between. The CDR3 is 13 amino acids. CDR3 DNA: TGTGCCAGCAGTTTGGCCTTCGGGAGGCCCCAGCATTTT. Protein sequence: CASSLAFGRPQHF.

This clonotype was detected a few times. The V call is TRBV5-1, the J call TRBJ2-1; TRBD2 matches at 10 bases. V was clipped by 4 bases and J by 7 bases; unmatched bases: 8. Germline CDR1 and CDR2: SGHRS and YFSETQ. The length of the CDR3 is 15 residues. CDR3 sequence: CASSRVAGGGNEQFF. DNA of the CDR3: TGCGCCAGCAGCCGGGTAGCGGGGGGCGGGAATGAGCAGTTCTTC.

The rearrangement uses TRBV5-5 and TRBJ2-7; D is perhaps TRBD1 (6 bases). V was trimmed by 5 bases and J by 3 bases, leaving 12 bases between them. The germline V gene has CDR1 SGHKS and CDR2 YYEKEE (reference sequence). The CDR3 is made up of 13 amino acids. CDR3 amino acids: CASRRDTSYEQYF. DNA of the CDR3: TGTGCCAGCAGACGGGACACTAGCTACGAGCAGTACTTC.

This clonotype was picked up many times. The chain uses TRBV5-1 and TRBJ1-3; maybe TRBD1 (5 bases). The CDR3 totals 15 residues. The V gene's germline CDR1 is SGHRS and CDR2 YFSETQ. V was shortened by 5 bases and J by 4 bases, with 16 bases between the two germline ends. CDR3 DNA sequence: TGCGCCAGCAGTCTAACGGCAGGGATCGGAAACACCATATATTTT. Translation: CASSLTAGIGNTIYF.

For this clonotype: The junction does not match germline at one end; this may be a read error. The V and J genes are TRBV5-1 and TRBJ2-3; 7 nucleotides line up with TRBD1. The germline V gene encodes CDR1 SGHRS and CDR2 YFSETQ. This CDR3 has 15 amino acids. This CDR3 reads CASSQPGGSIDTRYF. In nucleotides, the CDR3 is TGCGCCAGCAGCCAGCCAGGGGGAAGCATAGATACGCGGTATTTT.

This clonotype was seen at least ten times. The rearrangement links TRBV7-2 to TRBJ2-7; D might be TRBD1 (6 bases). The CDR3 length is 13 residues. V was cut by 6 bases and J by 3 bases, with 12 bases left in between. CDR1 SGHTA and CDR2 FQGNSA come from the germline V gene. The CDR3, as DNA: TGTGCCAGCAGTTACAGGGTAGGCTACGAGCAGTACGTC. This codes for CASSYRVGYEQYV.

This clonotype was seen at least ten times. The CDR3 nucleotides read TGCAGTGCTCCCAGGGACAGGGTGGGCGGCTACACCTTC. Protein sequence: CSAPRDRVGGYTF. The V and J genes are TRBV20-1 and TRBJ1-2, with TRBD1 identical over 9 bases. Trimming at V came to 5 bases and at J to 8 bases, leaving 9 bases not matched to a gene. The CDR3 sequence is 13 residues long. Germline V lookup: CDR1 DFQATT, CDR2 SNEGSKA (reference sequence).

This clonotype occurred many times. J is TRBJ2-4 and V is TRBV3-1; unclear D gene. V was cut by 1 base and J by 8 bases, with 3 bases left in between. This CDR3 has 11 residues. Germline V gene data show CDR1 as LGHDT and CDR2 as YNNKEL (reference sequence). The CDR3 protein is CASSQVDIQYF. CDR3 sequence (DNA): TGTGCCAGCAGCCAAGTCGACATTCAGTACTTC.

This clonotype was seen repeatedly, ten times or more. The genes are TRBV6-2 or TRBV6-3 and TRBJ2-1; 7 bases line up with TRBD1. Germline loops: CDR1 MNHEY, CDR2 SVGEGT. This CDR3 has 13 amino acids. V shed 7 bases, J shed 9 bases, and the junction held 9 bases outside the gene matches. CDR3: CASTDRVSGEQFF. The DNA of the CDR3 is TGTGCCAGCACCGACAGGGTGAGTGGTGAGCAGTTCTTC.

This clonotype was detected ten times or more. The J gene is TRBJ1-3, the V gene TRBV11-2; no clear D. This CDR3 is built from 17 residues. Germline-derived CDR1 and CDR2 are SGHAT and FQNNGV. Trimming pared 3 bases from V and 1 base from J, leaving 16 bases between. Here the CDR3 reads CASSFWRGLPSGNTIYF. CDR3 sequence (DNA): TGTGCCAGCAGCTTTTGGCGCGGACTCCCTTCTGGAAACACCATATATTTT.

This clonotype appeared many times. J is TRBJ1-1 and V is TRBV5-1, with TRBD1 identical over 8 bases. This CDR3 is built from 16 residues. The junction had 11 bases not matched to a gene; V was cut back by 3 bases and J by 4 bases. Germline V gene sequence: CDR1 SGHRS, CDR2 YFSETQ. CDR3 nucleotide sequence: TGCGCCAGCAGCTCCGAACCCCAGGGGGCGGGCACTGAAGCTTTCTTT. It is translated as CASSSEPQGAGTEAFF. The full variable domain, rest sourced from reference TRBV5-1 and TRBJ1-1, is KAGVTQTPRYLIKTRGQQVTLSCSPISGHRSVSWYQQTPGQGLQFLFEYFSETQRNKGNFPGRFSGRQFSNSRSEMNVSTLELGDSALYLCASSSEPQGAGTEAFFGQGTRLTVV.

This clonotype appeared many times. V and J are TRBV3-1 and TRBJ2-3; 7 nucleotides agree with TRBD1. V was clipped by 5 bases and J by 9 bases; unmatched bases: 11. Germline V CDR1 and CDR2: LGHDT, YNNKEL (reference sequence). The CDR3 consists of 14 residues. Written as DNA, the CDR3 is TGTGCCAGCAGCGCCAGGGGGTCCGAAAAAACGCAGTATTTT. This codes for CASSARGSEKTQYF.

The CDR3 sequence: CASIPASGGVNTGELFF. As DNA, the CDR3 is TGTGCCAGTATCCCCGCCTCAGGGGGTGTTAACACCGGGGAGCTGTTTTTT. The chain links TRBV7-3 to TRBJ2-2; 7 bases line up with TRBD1. The germline gives CDR1 SGHTA, CDR2 FQGTGA. Trimming removed 9 bases from V and 2 bases from J; junction bases left unmatched: 15. The CDR3 extends over 17 amino acids.

This clonotype was recorded many times. The J gene is TRBJ2-2, the V gene TRBV4-3; no reliable D call. The CDR3 consists of 17 residues. V was clipped by 0 bases and J by 1 base, with 12 bases between them. Germline V gene lookup returns CDR1 LGHNA and CDR2 YSLEER. The DNA for the CDR3 is TGCGCCAGCAGCCAAGATCCCCCCCCGGGGAACACCGGGGAGCTGTTTTTT. Translating it yields CASSQDPPPGNTGELFF.

This rearrangement joins TRBV20-1 to TRBJ1-1; D unclear. Trimming pared 4 bases from V and 5 bases from J, leaving 14 bases between. The germline V gene has CDR1 DFQATT and CDR2 SNEGSKA (reference sequence). CDR3 length: 13 amino acids. CDR3 nucleotide sequence: TGCAGTGCTATACGGGGTGCGGAAACTGAAGCTTTCTTT. It encodes CSAIRGAETEAFF.

In this sample, this clonotype turned up many times. V is TRBV24-1 and J is TRBJ2-2; tentatively, D is TRBD1 or TRBD2 (5 bases each). Germline values: CDR1 KGHDR, CDR2 SFDVKD. The CDR3 covers 16 residues. V was shortened by 4 bases and J by 6 bases, with 17 bases between the two germline ends. CDR3 DNA sequence: TGTGCCACCAGTGACTTGGGGGTCGGGGTCGCCGGGGAGCTGTTTTTT. Its translation: CATSDLGVGVAGELFF.

This clonotype showed up many times. The rearrangement joins TRBV7-2 to TRBJ2-4; possible D gene TRBD2, 5 bases. CDR1 is SGHTA, CDR2 FQGNSA, per germline. The CDR3 extends over 14 amino acids. Trimming removed 2 bases from V and 6 bases from J, with 11 bases in between. The CDR3 loop reads CASSLNSGGNIQYF. Written as DNA, the CDR3 is TGTGCCAGCAGCTTAAACTCAGGAGGAAACATTCAGTACTTC.

This clonotype was found many times. CDR3 loop: CASRPSGGPNEQFF. In DNA, the CDR3 is TGTGCCAGCAGGCCTAGCGGGGGTCCTAATGAGCAGTTCTTC. The genes are TRBV9 and TRBJ2-1; 10 bases match TRBD2. After removal of 5 bases from V and 7 bases from J, the junction contained 6 bases not matched to a gene. Germline values: CDR1 SGDLS, CDR2 YYNGEE. The CDR3 has 14 amino acids.

This clonotype was seen repeatedly, ten times or more. The gene calls are TRBV12-3 or TRBV12-4 and TRBJ2-2; the match to TRBD1 covers 8 bases. Trimming cost V 4 bases and J 1 base; bases outside gene matches: 2. This CDR3 has 15 amino acids. CDR3 protein: CASSWTGQNTGELFF. The CDR3 nucleotides read TGTGCCAGCAGTTGGACAGGGCAGAACACCGGGGAGCTGTTTTTT.

This sequence joins TRBV28 and TRBJ1-2; the match to TRBD1 covers 9 bases. With V trimmed by 6 bases and J by 8 bases, 4 bases remained unmatched. Germline CDR1 MDHEN, CDR2 SYDVKM. This CDR3 region has 12 residues. The CDR3 sequence: CASRGQGLGYTF. The CDR3 DNA reads TGTGCCAGCAGGGGACAGGGTTTAGGCTACACCTTC.

This clonotype was seen ten or more times. This chain links TRBV5-1 with TRBJ2-7; D remains unclear. Germline CDR1 and CDR2: SGHRS and YFSETQ. This CDR3 is 12 amino acids long. Trimming removed 4 bases at V and 7 bases at J, with 12 bases between. CDR3 nucleotides: TGCGCCAGCAGCCCCCCCGGTAGGGAGCAGTACTTC. Translating it yields CASSPPGREQYF.

In regard to this clonotype: One base away lies a much larger clone, so this may be a sequencing read error. The chain links TRBV29-1 to TRBJ2-1; 7 nucleotides align to TRBD2. Trimming at V came to 3 bases and at J to 3 bases, leaving 2 bases not matched to a gene. Per the germline V gene, CDR1 is SQVTM and CDR2 is ANQGSEA. CDR3 length: 13 amino acids. The CDR3 region is CSVEWGGYNEQFF. Written as DNA, the CDR3 is TGCAGCGTTGAGTGGGGGGGCTACAATGAGCAGTTCTTC.

J is TRBJ2-6 and V is TRBV5-1; the D is unclear. V lost 0 bases to trimming and J lost 1 base, with 5 bases between them. Per the germline V gene, CDR1 is SGHRS and CDR2 is YFSETQ. This CDR3 is built from 15 residues. CDR3 loop: CASSLEPSGANVLTF. CDR3 DNA sequence: TGCGCCAGCAGCTTGGAGCCATCTGGGGCCAACGTCCTGACTTTC. The whole variable domain, filled in from reference TRBV5-1 and TRBJ2-6, reads KAGVTQTPRYLIKTRGQQVTLSCSPISGHRSVSWYQQTPGQGLQFLFEYFSETQRNKGNFPGRFSGRQFSNSRSEMNVSTLELGDSALYLCASSLEPSGANVLTFGAGSRLTVL.

This clonotype appeared many times. V and J are TRBV4-1 and TRBJ1-3; no clear D gene. This CDR3 is 16 amino acids long. Germline values: CDR1 MGHRA, CDR2 YSYEKL. Trimming left V 1 base short and J 0 bases short, with 10 bases between. CDR3 nucleotide sequence: TGCGCCAGCAGCCAAGGAAGACAAAGCTCTGGAAACACCATATATTTT. Translation gives CASSQGRQSSGNTIYF.